The sequence of this TCR beta chain was determined in a study of control samples from healthy donors and cancer patients. This clone was detected only once. The assay was immunoSEQ multiplex PCR, and TCRdb's table has in-frame clones only and misses some. The sample consists of around 250,000 clones, roughly 80% of them appearing once. This TCR was recovered from an older woman with lung cancer. Sequenced input: PBMCs.

CDR3 sequence reads: CASSLGGSPNYGYTF. In DNA, the CDR3 is TGTGCCAGCAGTTTGGGCGGGTCCCCTAACTATGGCTACACCTTC. The chain joins TRBV28 to TRBJ1-2; D uncertain. In germline, CDR1 is MDHEN, CDR2 SYDVKM. Trimming removed 3 bases from V and 0 bases from J, with 11 bases in between. The CDR3 is made up of 15 amino acids.